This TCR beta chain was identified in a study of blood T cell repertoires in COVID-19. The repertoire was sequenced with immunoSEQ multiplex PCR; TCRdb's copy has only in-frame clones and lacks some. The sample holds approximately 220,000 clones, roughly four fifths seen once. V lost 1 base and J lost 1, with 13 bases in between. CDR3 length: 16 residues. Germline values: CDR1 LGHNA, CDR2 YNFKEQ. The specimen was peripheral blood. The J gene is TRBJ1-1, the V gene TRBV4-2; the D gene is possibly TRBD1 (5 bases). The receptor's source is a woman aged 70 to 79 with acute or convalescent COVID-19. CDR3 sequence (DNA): TGTGCCAGCAGCCAAGTCAAGGGCGGGACGAACACTGAAGCTTTCTTT. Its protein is CASSQVKGGTNTEAFF.